This T cell receptor (beta chain) was sequenced for a study of OX40 agonist ivuxolimab in advanced cancers. Profiling relied on immunoSEQ multiplex PCR, and the TCRdb table lists in-frame clones only, not all of them. This table has fewer than 10,000 clones, roughly 90% appearing once. The CDR3 loop spans 15 amino acids. Germline lookup yields CDR1 KGHSH and CDR2 LQKENI. Trimming pared 3 bases from V and 2 bases from J, leaving 12 bases between. This clonotype was obtained from an adult with an advanced solid tumor such as melanoma, head and neck, liver or kidney cancer. V and J are TRBV18 and TRBJ2-3; possible D gene TRBD2, 5 bases. The material was CD4+ or CD8+ T cells sorted from blood, obtained in a trial of the OX40 agonist ivuxolimab. The CDR3 here is CASSPQRSTTDTQYF. In DNA form, the CDR3 reads TGTGCCAGCTCACCCCAGCGGAGCACCACAGATACGCAGTATTTT.